The present T cell receptor beta chain was sequenced within a study of cytomegalovirus exposure and HLA in healthy donors. Looking at the study overall: Some 90 million unique TCRs from HLA-typed donors were held in an early data release. Study-level results: Certain sequence variants were highly shared and formed a cluster, and this cluster was likely a sequencing artifact. Versus the approximately 700-donor mean, an Asian-associated ancestry cluster reportedly showed fewer N-insertions in a later analysis.

V shed 0 bases, J shed 6 bases, and the junction held 11 bases outside the gene matches. CDR1 and CDR2 from the germline V gene are SGHRS and YFSETQ. This CDR3 is 17 amino acids long. Remarks on this clone: The antigen is not known.

PCR used 60 Vbeta primers and 13 Jbeta primers. Clones were sequenced by immunoSEQ multiplex PCR, and TCRdb holds only the in-frame ones, with some missing. In the table there are 160,000 or so clones, 60% to 80% of which are singletons. The sample comprised PBMCs. This receptor was identified in a man aged 50 to 60 in good health and CMV-seropositive. V is TRBV5-1 and J is TRBJ1-1, with 10 bases aligning to TRBD1. The CDR3 region has the DNA TGCGCCAGCAGCTTGGCCGGGACAGGGGTAACATCGTCTGAAGCTTTCTTT. Residues: CASSLAGTGVTSSEAFF.